The TCR beta chain described here comes from a study of blood T cell repertoires in COVID-19. The repertoire was sequenced with immunoSEQ multiplex PCR; TCRdb's copy has only in-frame clones and lacks some. The sample lists over 300,000 clones; 89% were seen once. V lost 0 bases and J 9 bases, leaving 14 bases between the germline ends. Germline V gene data show CDR1 as ENHRY and CDR2 as SYGVKD. The CDR3 consists of 14 residues. The sequencing input was peripheral blood. V and J are TRBV10-3 and TRBJ1-1; D is uncertain. This clonotype originated in a man in his late teens or twenties who had recovered from COVID-19. CDR3: CAISESSAALKAFF. The CDR3 DNA reads as TGTGCCATCAGTGAGTCGAGCGCAGCCCTGAAAGCTTTCTTT.